Following are 27 T cell receptor beta chains from one sample sequenced in a study of T cells in localized non-small cell lung cancer. TCRdb's table, derived via immunoSEQ multiplex PCR, lists solely in-frame clones and lacks some. The sample has 45,000 to 55,000 clones; about nine tenths are singletons. The sample in question was peripheral blood, obtained before any cancer treatment. The origin of the receptors is a male donor aged 60 or over with stage III squamous cell lung carcinoma.

The V call is TRBV5-4, the J call TRBJ2-2; maybe TRBD2 (5 bases). Trimming shortened V by 4 bases and J by 6 bases, and 13 bases separated the two germline ends. The CDR3 loop spans 14 amino acids. Germline loops: CDR1 SGHNT, CDR2 YYREEE (reference sequence). The CDR3 nucleotides are TGTGCCAGCAGCAGGGTACTAGTTGCCGGGGAGCTGTTTTTT. Translated: CASSRVLVAGELFF.

The chain employs TRBV5-4 and TRBJ2-7; 12 nucleotides agree with TRBD1. The ends lost 3 bases at V and 5 bases at J; junction bases unmatched: 12. From germline, CDR1 is SGHNT and CDR2 YYREEE (reference sequence). The CDR3 covers 17 residues. CDR3 sequence: CASSYGAGQGARNEQYF. CDR3 coding DNA: TGTGCCAGCAGCTATGGGGCGGGACAGGGGGCAAGAAACGAGCAGTACTTC. The full variable domain, completed using reference TRBV5-4 and TRBJ2-7, is ETGVTQSPTHLIKTRGQQVTLRCSSQSGHNTVSWYQQALGQGPQFIFQYYREEENGRGNFPPRFSGLQFPNYSSELNVNALELDDSALYLCASSYGAGQGARNEQYFGPGTRLTVT.

For the CDR3, the DNA is TGTGCCAGCAGCGTACGACTAGCGGGGCCTTACAATGAGCAGTTCTTC. This translates into CASSVRLAGPYNEQFF. The chain recombines TRBV9 with TRBJ2-1; TRBD2 matches at 11 bases. The CDR3 loop spans 16 amino acids. Trimming cost V 1 base and J 4 bases; bases outside gene matches: 4. Germline V CDR1 and CDR2: SGDLS, YYNGEE.

The chain has TRBV11-3 and TRBJ2-1; 9 nucleotides align to TRBD1. This CDR3 is 17 amino acids long. Germline assignment: CDR1 SGHNT and CDR2 YENEEA. Trimming took 5 bases from V and 5 from J; bases not matched to a gene: 13. The CDR3 is CASSQIWTGDRNNEQFF. CDR3 nucleotides: TGTGCCAGCAGCCAAATATGGACAGGGGACCGAAACAATGAGCAGTTCTTC.

The V gene is TRBV28, the J gene TRBJ1-5, with no clear D. V lost 9 bases to trimming and J lost 5 bases, with 17 bases between them. CDR3 length: 14 residues. Germline V gene lookup returns CDR1 MDHEN and CDR2 SYDVKM. In DNA form, the CDR3 reads TGTGCCAGTCGTAGTCTCCCTTCTTATCAGCCCCAGCATTTT. Translated, it gives CASRSLPSYQPQHF. Based on the CDR3 plus reference TRBV28 and TRBJ1-5, the full variable domain is DVKVTQSSRYLVKRTGEKVFLECVQDMDHENMFWYRQDPGLGLRLIYFSYDVKMKEKGDIPEGYSVSREKKERFSLILESASTNQTSMYLCASRSLPSYQPQHFGDGTRLSIL.

The rearrangement joins TRBV11-2 to TRBJ2-5; D is unclear. The germline V and J ends were trimmed by 1 base and 1 base, with 4 bases remaining between them. Germline-derived CDR1 and CDR2 are SGHAT and FQNNGV. The CDR3 runs 13 residues. The CDR3 here is CASSLGSQETQYF. The DNA of the CDR3 is TGTGCCAGCAGCTTAGGCAGCCAAGAGACCCAGTACTTC.

The chain has TRBV7-8 and TRBJ2-7, with D possibly matching TRBD2 (5 bases). The germline CDR1 and CDR2 sequences are SGHVS and FQNEAQ. V dropped 1 base and J dropped 3 bases, with 10 bases sitting between them. CDR3 length equals 14 residues. CDR3 residues: CASSLGGLGYEQYF. The CDR3 nucleotides are TGTGCCAGCAGCTTAGGAGGGTTGGGCTACGAGCAGTACTTC. Using reference TRBV7-8 and TRBJ2-7 for the parts outside the CDR3, the full variable domain is GAGVSQSPRYKVAKRGQDVALRCDPISGHVSLFWYQQALGQGPEFLTYFQNEAQLDKSGLPSDRFFAERPEGSVSTLKIQRTQQEDSAVYLCASSLGGLGYEQYFGPGTRLTVT.

The V gene is TRBV27, the J gene TRBJ2-2; 9 positions match TRBD1. The ends lost 6 bases at V and 8 bases at J; junction bases unmatched: 13. Germline V gene lookup returns CDR1 MNHEY and CDR2 SMNVEV (reference sequence). This CDR3 contains 16 residues. The CDR3 protein is CASRITGTGSSGELFF. The CDR3 bases are TGTGCCAGCAGGATAACCGGGACAGGGAGTTCGGGGGAGCTGTTTTTT.

The genes are TRBV5-1 and TRBJ1-1; 7 bases fit TRBD1. The germline V gene encodes CDR1 SGHRS and CDR2 YFSETQ. The CDR3 contains 14 residues. The ends lost 6 bases at V and 2 bases at J; junction bases unmatched: 7. The CDR3, as DNA: TGCGCCAGCACAAGGACAGGTCCAAACACTGAAGCTTTCTTT. Its translation is CASTRTGPNTEAFF.

The genes are TRBV5-4 and TRBJ2-3; D may be TRBD2 (6 bases). Germline lookup yields CDR1 SGHNT and CDR2 YYREEE (reference sequence). The V gene lost 0 bases and the J gene lost 5 bases, with 13 bases spanning the gap. This CDR3 region has 15 residues. DNA for the CDR3: TGTGCCAGCAGCTTGGTGGGCCGGGGGAAAGATACGCAGTATTTT. Translated, it gives CASSLVGRGKDTQYF.

This clone was found once. The rearrangement links TRBV18 to TRBJ2-3; unclear D gene. Between the trimmed V and J ends, which lost 3 bases and 6 bases, there was a span of 13 bases. This CDR3 contains 14 residues. The V gene's germline CDR1 is KGHSH and CDR2 LQKENI. In nucleotides, the CDR3 is TGTGCCAGCTCACCCAACCTCTCTGGGGATACGCAGTATTTT. This codes for CASSPNLSGDTQYF.

V is TRBV5-4 and J is TRBJ2-7; D perhaps matches TRBD2 (7 bases). CDR3 length: 14 amino acids. Germline CDR1 reads SGHNT; CDR2 reads YYREEE (reference sequence). The V and J ends lost 4 bases and 2 bases respectively, with 13 bases between them. CDR3: CASSQGGAAYEQYF. CDR3 coding DNA: TGTGCCAGCAGCCAAGGGGGGGCGGCCTACGAGCAGTACTTC.

The chain has TRBV30 and TRBJ1-5; 7 bases match TRBD1. CDR3 length: 19 residues. V dropped 0 bases and J dropped 4; count of bases not matched to a gene: 18. Germline CDR1 and CDR2: GTSNPN and SVGIG (reference sequence). CDR3 protein: CAWSVRREQGVGWNQPQHF. The DNA for the CDR3 is TGTGCCTGGAGTGTACGCAGGGAGCAGGGGGTGGGATGGAATCAGCCCCAGCATTTT.

The rearrangement links TRBV30 to TRBJ2-5; no clear D. Per the germline V gene, CDR1 is GTSNPN and CDR2 is SVGIG (reference sequence). V lost 1 base and J 3 bases, leaving 3 bases between the germline ends. CDR3 size: 11 residues. The DNA for the CDR3 is TGTGCCTGGAGTGCAAAAGAGACCCAGTACTTC. Protein: CAWSAKETQYF.

V gene TRBV7-2 combines with J gene TRBJ1-3; 8 bases are shared with TRBD1. V lost 1 base, J lost 4 bases, and 3 bases stayed unmatched. This CDR3 region has 15 residues. Germline V gene sequence: CDR1 SGHTA, CDR2 FQGNSA. CDR3 bases: TGTGCCAGCAGCTTAGACAGGGGGTCCGGAAACACCATATATTTT. This codes for CASSLDRGSGNTIYF.

The chain has TRBV13 and TRBJ1-2; 11 positions match TRBD1. The germline V gene encodes CDR1 PRHDT and CDR2 FYEKMQ (reference sequence). J gave up 7 bases and V 3 bases, and 10 bases lay outside the gene matches. The CDR3 has 16 residues. CDR3 sequence (DNA): TGTGCCAGCAGCTTGGACCCGGGACAGGGGGTGAGTGGCTACACCTTC. This gives the protein CASSLDPGQGVSGYTF.

The J gene is TRBJ2-5, the V gene TRBV5-1; D remains unclear. CDR1 is SGHRS and CDR2 is YFSETQ in the germline V gene. V lost 3 bases and J lost 7, with 13 bases in between. The CDR3 is 13 amino acids. The CDR3 sequence is CASSSDGGLTQYF. In DNA form, the CDR3 reads TGCGCCAGCAGCTCGGACGGTGGATTGACCCAGTACTTC.

V and J are TRBV5-1 and TRBJ1-5, with TRBD1 identical over 7 bases. The V gene end was trimmed by 0 bases and the J gene end by 5 bases; junction bases not matched to a gene: 5. CDR1 is SGHRS and CDR2 is YFSETQ in the germline V gene. The CDR3 has 15 residues. CDR3 region: CASSLGDSLDQPQHF. The CDR3 nucleotides are TGCGCCAGCAGCTTGGGGGACAGCCTGGATCAGCCCCAGCATTTT. The variable domain in full, completed from reference TRBV5-1 and TRBJ1-5, reads KAGVTQTPRYLIKTRGQQVTLSCSPISGHRSVSWYQQTPGQGLQFLFEYFSETQRNKGNFPGRFSGRQFSNSRSEMNVSTLELGDSALYLCASSLGDSLDQPQHFGDGTRLSIL.

The chain is built from TRBV15 and TRBJ1-3; D is undetermined. The germline V and J ends were trimmed by 3 bases and 0 bases, with 15 bases remaining between them. Germline V CDR1 and CDR2: LNHNV, YYDKDF (reference sequence). This CDR3 has 17 residues. In DNA form, the CDR3 reads TGTGCCACCAGCAGTTCTTACAGCGTCCGCTCTGGAAACACCATATATTTT. Translating gives CATSSSYSVRSGNTIYF.

This rearrangement joins TRBV5-8 to TRBJ2-2; D is possibly TRBD2 (5 bases). The V end was cut by 1 base, the J end by 1 base, with 8 bases between. CDR1 and CDR2 (germline): SGHTS, YDEGEE. CDR3 length: 15 residues. Here the CDR3 DNA reads TGTGCCAGCAGCTTGCGACGGGGGAACACCGGGGAGCTGTTTTTT. This sequence encodes CASSLRRGNTGELFF.

This clone was seen a handful of times. The rearrangement uses TRBV6-5 and TRBJ2-3; 12 nucleotides agree with TRBD1. Per the germline V gene, CDR1 is MNHEY and CDR2 is SVGAGI. Losses at the gene ends were 4 bases for V and 7 bases for J; bases not matched to a gene: 6. This CDR3 has 15 amino acids. The CDR3 DNA sequence: TGTGCCAGCAGTTTCGGGGACAGGGGGCGAAATACGCAGTATTTT. Its protein product is CASSFGDRGRNTQYF.

The chain employs TRBV6-6 and TRBJ2-3, with 8 bases that match TRBD1. V shed 6 bases and J 9 bases; nucleotides not matched to a gene: 8. CDR3 length: 13 residues. Germline V gives CDR1 MNHNY, CDR2 SVGAGI (reference sequence). Here the CDR3 DNA reads TGTGCCAGCAGCCCGGACAGGGCCCGGACGCAGTATTTT. Translation: CASSPDRARTQYF.

This clone occurred a few times. V and J are TRBV9 and TRBJ1-1; D is unclear. CDR3 size: 13 residues. Germline-derived CDR1 and CDR2 are SGDLS and YYNGEE. Trimming shortened V by 1 base and J by 1 base, and 5 bases separated the two germline ends. CDR3 in DNA: TGTGCCAGCAGCGTATCTCCGAACACTGAAGCTTTCTTT. Its protein product is CASSVSPNTEAFF.

The J gene is TRBJ2-5, the V gene TRBV19; TRBD2 matches at 14 bases. The CDR3 runs 18 residues. The V and J ends lost 2 bases and 7 bases, in that order; junction bases with no gene match: 12. Germline V gene sequence: CDR1 LNHDA, CDR2 SQIVND (reference sequence). CDR3 nucleotide sequence: TGTGCCAGTAGTATACCCTTGGGGACTAGCGGGAGAGGGGTGACCCAGTACTTC. Its translation: CASSIPLGTSGRGVTQYF.

In DNA form, the CDR3 reads TGTGCCAGCAGCGTAGTAGGGACAGGGGCGAACACCATATATTTT. Translated: CASSVVGTGANTIYF. V gene TRBV9 combines with J gene TRBJ1-3, with 10 nucleotides matching TRBD1. J was trimmed by 7 bases and V by 0 bases; bases with no gene match: 4. CDR3 length: 15 residues. The germline V gene has CDR1 SGDLS and CDR2 YYNGEE.

The V call is TRBV9, the J call TRBJ1-2, with D unclear. In germline, CDR1 is SGDLS, CDR2 YYNGEE. The V end was cut by 0 bases, the J end by 2 bases, with 11 bases between. There are 15 residues in the CDR3. CDR3 DNA sequence: TGTGCCAGCAGCGTAGCCCCCAGGAAGAACTATGGCTACACCTTC. Translated, it gives CASSVAPRKNYGYTF. Combining the CDR3 with reference TRBV9 and TRBJ1-2 gives the whole variable domain DSGVTQTPKHLITATGQRVTLRCSPRSGDLSVYWYQQSLDQGLQFLIQYYNGEERAKGNILERFSAQQFPDLHSELNLSSLELGDSALYFCASSVAPRKNYGYTFGSGTRLTVV.

The chain joins TRBV5-4 to TRBJ1-1; TRBD1 matches at 9 bases. Per germline, CDR1 SGHNT and CDR2 YYREEE (reference sequence). The CDR3 has 15 residues. V gave up 4 bases and J gave up 4 bases; unmatched junction bases: 8. CDR3 amino acids: CASSIPGQGSTEAFF. CDR3 sequence (DNA): TGTGCCAGCAGCATACCGGGACAGGGAAGCACTGAAGCTTTCTTT. The whole variable domain, remainder taken from reference TRBV5-4 and TRBJ1-1, is ETGVTQSPTHLIKTRGQQVTLRCSSQSGHNTVSWYQQALGQGPQFIFQYYREEENGRGNFPPRFSGLQFPNYSSELNVNALELDDSALYLCASSIPGQGSTEAFFGQGTRLTVV.